This TCR beta chain was recovered during a study of cytomegalovirus exposure and HLA in healthy donors. The germline V gene encodes CDR1 SGHRS and CDR2 YFSETQ. The length of the CDR3 is 19 residues. Trimming removed 4 bases from V and 4 bases from J; junction bases left unmatched: 17. The PCR ran on 60 Vbeta and 13 Jbeta primers. The method was immunoSEQ multiplex PCR; TCRdb's version includes in-frame clones alone and lacks a portion of them. The sample records fewer than 250,000 clones, roughly 74% being singletons. The clonotype comes from a woman between 25 and 40 years old in good health and CMV-seropositive. Material for sequencing was PBMCs. The chain recombines TRBV5-1 with TRBJ2-2, with 9 bases fitting TRBD1. The CDR3 reads CASSQDRGSGTLFTGELFF. CDR3 bases: TGCGCCAGCAGCCAGGACAGGGGATCGGGGACGCTCTTCACCGGGGAGCTGTTTTTT. The whole variable domain, remainder taken from reference TRBV5-1 and TRBJ2-2, is KAGVTQTPRYLIKTRGQQVTLSCSPISGHRSVSWYQQTPGQGLQFLFEYFSETQRNKGNFPGRFSGRQFSNSRSEMNVSTLELGDSALYLCASSQDRGSGTLFTGELFFGEGSRLTVL.